Each of the 25 T cell receptor beta chains below was sequenced from the same sample in a study of T cells in Graves' hyperthyroidism and ophthalmopathy. Amplification of TCR beta CDR3 regions was performed using RNA transcripts as template. During a first-round RT-PCR of the TCR CDR3, the HTBI primer set was used. MiXCR, applied by TCRdb to the multiplex PCR reads, yields one record per CDR3 protein. There are approximately 700,000 distinct CDR3 sequences in the sample; less than 20% occur only once, and around 7.7% lies in the top ten. Sequencing was done on a sample of blood. These receptors all come from a man aged 18 to 30 with Graves' hyperthyroidism.

For this clonotype: A much more abundant neighbour one base away suggests this may be a read error. The chain links TRBV6-2 or TRBV6-3 to TRBJ1-5, with unresolved D. The ends were cut back, 5 bases at V and 4 bases at J, with 9 bases in the middle. This CDR3 region has 13 residues. Germline V lookup: CDR1 MNHEY, CDR2 SVGEGT. The CDR3 loop reads CASSRMENQPQHF. CDR3 sequence (DNA): TGTGCCAGCAGTAGGATGGAGAATCAGCCCCAGCATTTT.

The chain combines TRBV10-3 with TRBJ2-1; 10 positions agree with TRBD2. Germline values: CDR1 ENHRY, CDR2 SYGVKD. J lost 2 bases, V lost 5 bases, and 6 bases had no gene match. CDR3 size: 16 residues. The CDR3 region has the DNA TGTGCCATCAGTACCAGCGGGAGGGCCACCTACAATGAGCAGTTCTTC. It is translated as CAISTSGRATYNEQFF.

V gene TRBV29-1 combines with J gene TRBJ2-1, with D tentatively TRBD2 (5 bases). Trimming shortened V by 7 bases and J by 8 bases, and 15 bases separated the two germline ends. Germline assignment: CDR1 SQVTM and CDR2 ANQGSEA. CDR3 size: 12 residues. CDR3 loop: CSGDGDLDEQFF. The CDR3 DNA is TGCAGCGGTGACGGGGATCTGGATGAGCAGTTCTTC.

The rearrangement joins TRBV3-1 to TRBJ2-1; possibly TRBD2 for D (5 bases). The germline V gene encodes CDR1 LGHDT and CDR2 YNNKEL (reference sequence). The CDR3 runs 17 residues. V lost 4 bases to trimming and J lost 3 bases, with 19 bases between them. For the CDR3, the DNA is TGTGCCAGCAGCCCCCTGGCCAGTCCGGAGGTCTACAATGAGCAGTTCTTC. Its translation: CASSPLASPEVYNEQFF.

The chain links TRBV28 to TRBJ2-7; D might be TRBD1 (6 bases). The V end was cut by 3 bases, the J end by 2 bases, with 14 bases between. Germline V gene data show CDR1 as MDHEN and CDR2 as SYDVKM. This CDR3 contains 15 residues. CDR3 loop: CASSFQGIFPYEQYF. For the CDR3, the DNA is TGTGCCAGCAGTTTTCAGGGGATCTTCCCCTACGAGCAGTACTTC. Based on the CDR3 plus reference TRBV28 and TRBJ2-7, the full variable domain is DVKVTQSSRYLVKRTGEKVFLECVQDMDHENMFWYRQDPGLGLRLIYFSYDVKMKEKGDIPEGYSVSREKKERFSLILESASTNQTSMYLCASSFQGIFPYEQYFGPGTRLTVT.

This clonotype was seen only a few times. CDR3 region: CASSFGASDTGELFF. CDR3 bases: TGTGCCAGCAGCTTTGGGGCATCCGACACCGGGGAGCTGTTTTTT. The chain recombines TRBV5-5 with TRBJ2-2; D might be TRBD1 (5 bases). Trimming stripped 2 bases from V and 3 bases from J, with 11 bases between. This CDR3 has 15 amino acids. CDR1 SGHKS and CDR2 YYEKEE come from the germline V gene (reference sequence).

There are many counts of this clonotype. The V call is TRBV7-9, the J call TRBJ1-2, with D unresolved. CDR1 SEHNR and CDR2 FQNEAQ come from the germline V gene (reference sequence). Deletions cut 6 bases from V and 6 bases from J, with 23 bases between. This CDR3 contains 16 residues. The DNA of the CDR3 is TGTGCCAGCAGTCATTTTGGAACGTCTCGGATAGATGGCTACACCTTC. Translated: CASSHFGTSRIDGYTF. Drawing the rest from reference TRBV7-9 and TRBJ1-2, the complete variable domain is DTGVSQNPRHKITKRGQNVTFRCDPISEHNRLYWYRQTLGQGPEFLTYFQNEAQLEKSRLLSDRFSAERPKGSFSTLEIQRTEQGDSAMYLCASSHFGTSRIDGYTFGSGTRLTVV.

This sequence joins TRBV20-1 and TRBJ2-6; the match to TRBD1 covers 9 bases. Germline V gene sequence: CDR1 DFQATT, CDR2 SNEGSKA (reference sequence). This CDR3 comprises 19 residues. V lost 0 bases to trimming and J lost 4 bases; unmatched junction nucleotides: 13. CDR3 protein: CSARDRTGASVAGANVLTF. CDR3 in DNA: TGCAGTGCTAGAGATAGGACAGGGGCCTCCGTCGCCGGGGCCAACGTCCTGACTTTC.

This clonotype was seen ten or more times. The gene calls are TRBV6-1 and TRBJ2-3; 10 nucleotides match TRBD2. The germline gives CDR1 MNHNS, CDR2 SASEGT. J was trimmed by 6 bases and V by 3 bases; bases with no gene match: 6. The CDR3 extends over 15 amino acids. The CDR3 DNA sequence: TGTGCCAGCAGTGACCCTAGCGGGAGTAAGGATACGCAGTATTTT. It translates to CASSDPSGSKDTQYF.

This clonotype has at least ten counts. The chain recombines TRBV28 with TRBJ1-1; possibly TRBD1 for D (5 bases). With 1 base removed from V and 2 bases from J, the gap between germline ends came to 8 bases. CDR1 and CDR2 from the germline V gene are MDHEN and SYDVKM. The CDR3 sequence is 14 residues long. For the CDR3, the DNA is TGTGCCAGCAGTTTATTGGGGGGAAACACTGAAGCTTTCTTT. Protein sequence: CASSLLGGNTEAFF.

This chain connects TRBV10-3 to TRBJ1-4; no definite D call. Germline V gene lookup returns CDR1 ENHRY and CDR2 SYGVKD. The CDR3 sequence is 13 residues long. The germline V and J ends were trimmed by 4 bases and 6 bases, with 9 bases remaining between them. The CDR3 spells CAISGTRDEKLFF. DNA for the CDR3: TGTGCCATCAGTGGCACTCGGGATGAAAAACTGTTTTTT.

J is TRBJ2-3 and V is TRBV12-3 or TRBV12-4; D is perhaps TRBD2 (6 bases). The CDR3 extends over 17 amino acids. The V and J ends lost 6 bases and 5 bases respectively, with 24 bases between them. The DNA for the CDR3 is TGTGCCAGCAGATCTCGAGTCCTAGGAGGGCGTGGAGATACGCAGTATTTT. Amino acids: CASRSRVLGGRGDTQYF.

This chain connects TRBV6-2 or TRBV6-3 to TRBJ2-6, with 9 bases identical to TRBD1. Germline V lookup: CDR1 MNHEY, CDR2 SVGEGT. The CDR3 is made up of 18 amino acids. V was pared by 1 base and J by 4 bases, with 8 bases of the junction left unmatched. The CDR3 nucleotides read TGTGCCAGCAGTTACTTTCAGGACAGGGGTTCCGGGGCCAACGTCCTGACTTTC. It specifies CASSYFQDRGSGANVLTF.

Many counts were recorded for this clonotype. This chain joins TRBV12-3 or TRBV12-4 and TRBJ2-3; TRBD2 matches at 9 bases. The CDR3 sequence is 16 residues long. J gave up 0 bases and V 6 bases, and 7 bases lay outside the gene matches. The CDR3 protein is CASREPGLASTDTQYF. The DNA of the CDR3 is TGTGCCAGCAGAGAACCGGGACTAGCTAGCACAGATACGCAGTATTTT.

This clonotype was observed many times. This chain uses TRBV11-1 with TRBJ2-5; 11 bases are a match to TRBD2. The germline V gene encodes CDR1 SGHAT and CDR2 FQDESV (reference sequence). The CDR3 extends over 16 amino acids. Trimming cost V 5 bases and J 2 bases; bases outside gene matches: 7. CDR3 residues: CASSPFSGRVQETQYF. Here the CDR3 DNA reads TGTGCCAGCAGCCCCTTTAGCGGGAGGGTTCAAGAGACCCAGTACTTC.

At least ten counts were recorded for this clonotype. V gene TRBV20-1 combines with J gene TRBJ1-1; weak D call: TRBD1 (5 bases). This CDR3 spans 11 amino acids. Germline V CDR1 and CDR2: DFQATT, SNEGSKA (reference sequence). V was shortened by 6 bases and J by 7 bases, with 12 bases between the two germline ends. The CDR3, as DNA: TGCAGTGCCAACCTGGGGCGTGAAGCTTTCTTT. This translates into CSANLGREAFF.

The V and J genes are TRBV19 and TRBJ1-1; D uncertain. Germline values: CDR1 LNHDA, CDR2 SQIVND (reference sequence). V was trimmed by 7 bases and J by 0 bases, leaving 18 bases between them. CDR3 length: 16 residues. Written as DNA, the CDR3 is TGTGCCAGTATGTTGTCAAGGACGAGTATGAACACTGAAGCTTTCTTT. This gives the protein CASMLSRTSMNTEAFF.

Ten or more counts support this clonotype. The chain links TRBV28 to TRBJ1-5, with 12 bases lining up with TRBD1. CDR1 MDHEN and CDR2 SYDVKM come from the germline V gene. The CDR3 extends over 16 amino acids. J gave up 3 bases and V 2 bases, and 2 bases lay outside the gene matches. CDR3 amino acids: CASSLGTGGFNQPQHF. For the CDR3, the DNA is TGTGCCAGCAGTTTAGGGACAGGGGGCTTCAATCAGCCCCAGCATTTT.

Only a few counts were recorded for this clonotype. The rearrangement uses TRBV5-4 and TRBJ1-1, with a possible D match to TRBD1 (5 bases). Germline CDR1 reads SGHNT; CDR2 reads YYREEE (reference sequence). Between the trimmed V and J ends, which lost 4 bases and 7 bases, there was a span of 20 bases. The CDR3 runs to 15 residues. The chain's CDR3 is CASSGPPLQGDEAFF. The CDR3 DNA is TGTGCCAGCAGCGGACCCCCCTTGCAGGGAGATGAAGCTTTCTTT.

This clonotype was detected many times. This chain joins TRBV7-2 and TRBJ2-7; D is unclear. This CDR3 has 15 amino acids. Looked up from germline, CDR1 is SGHTA and CDR2 is FQGNSA. V was clipped by 1 base and J by 3 bases, with 13 bases between them. The DNA of the CDR3 is TGTGCCAGCAGCTTAGGTCTCGGAACGAGCTACGAGCAGTACTTC. It encodes CASSLGLGTSYEQYF.

This clonotype came up a few times. J is TRBJ2-7 and V is TRBV14; TRBD1 matches 9 bases. The trim removed 1 base at V and 7 bases at J, leaving 2 bases unmatched. The germline gives CDR1 SGHDN, CDR2 FVKESK. The CDR3 has 13 amino acids. CDR3 DNA sequence: TGTGCCAGCAGCCAAGGGACAGGGGAGGAGCAGTACTTC. Translating gives CASSQGTGEEQYF.

There are a few counts of this clonotype. The rearrangement uses TRBV4-3 and TRBJ1-5, with no clear D. The CDR3 runs to 14 residues. Germline lookup yields CDR1 LGHNA and CDR2 YSLEER. V shed 0 bases and J shed 3 bases, with 6 bases lying between them. The CDR3 DNA reads as TGCGCCAGCAGCCAAGAAGTCTCCAATCAGCCCCAGCATTTT. Protein product: CASSQEVSNQPQHF.

This clonotype was detected only a few times. The chain combines TRBV20-1 with TRBJ2-3; 10 bases fit TRBD2. The J segment lost 3 bases and the V segment lost 3 bases, leaving 12 bases of the junction unmatched. The CDR3 runs to 17 residues. The germline gives CDR1 DFQATT, CDR2 SNEGSKA (reference sequence). In nucleotides, the CDR3 is TGCAGTGCTAGTAATGTAGCGGGAGGAGGAGGGACAGATACGCAGTATTTT. Its protein product is CSASNVAGGGGTDTQYF.

This clonotype was observed many times. The rearrangement links TRBV2 to TRBJ2-4; D possibly matches TRBD1 or TRBD2 (6 bases each). Germline-derived CDR1 and CDR2 are SNHLY and FYNNEI. Trimming left V 7 bases short and J 3 bases short, with 13 bases between. The CDR3 spans 14 residues. For the CDR3, the DNA is TGTGCCAGCACGGGGGCGGGAAGCAAAAACATTCAGTACTTC. Residues: CASTGAGSKNIQYF. The full variable domain, rest sourced from reference TRBV2 and TRBJ2-4, is EPEVTQTPSHQVTQMGQEVILRCVPISNHLYFYWYRQILGQKVEFLVSFYNNEISEKSEIFDDQFSVERPDGSNFTLKIRSTKLEDSAMYFCASTGAGSKNIQYFGAGTRLSVL.

The gene calls are TRBV4-3 and TRBJ2-1, with D possibly being TRBD1 or TRBD2 (6 bases each). Per germline, CDR1 LGHNA and CDR2 YSLEER. The V end lost 4 bases, the J end lost 5 bases, and 15 bases lay between the germline ends. CDR3 size: 15 residues. CDR3 sequence: CASSPTGANDNEQFF. Here the CDR3 DNA reads TGCGCCAGCAGCCCCACGGGGGCAAATGACAATGAGCAGTTCTTC.